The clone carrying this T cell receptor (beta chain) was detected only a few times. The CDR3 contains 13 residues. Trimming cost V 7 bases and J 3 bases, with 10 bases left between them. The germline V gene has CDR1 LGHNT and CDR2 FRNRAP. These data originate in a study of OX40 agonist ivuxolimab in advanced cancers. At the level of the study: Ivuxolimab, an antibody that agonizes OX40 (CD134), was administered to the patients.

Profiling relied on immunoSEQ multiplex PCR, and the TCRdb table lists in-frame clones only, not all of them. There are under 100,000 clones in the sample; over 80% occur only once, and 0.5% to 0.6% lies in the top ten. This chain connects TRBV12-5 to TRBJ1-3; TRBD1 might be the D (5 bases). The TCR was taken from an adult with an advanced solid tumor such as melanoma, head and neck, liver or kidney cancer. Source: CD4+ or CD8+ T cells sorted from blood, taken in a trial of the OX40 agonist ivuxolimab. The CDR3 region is CASEQENGNTIYF. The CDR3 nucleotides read TGTGCTAGTGAACAGGAGAATGGAAACACCATATATTTT.